Listed below are T cell receptor beta chains from one sample, sequenced in a study of T-cell memory formation after mild COVID-19. From the 5' RACE reads, TCRdb called clonotypes with MiXCR, one entry per CDR3 protein. The data show 400,000 to 500,000 distinct CDR3 sequences, 15% to 20% seen once. Sequences were obtained from PBMCs or a T cell subset sorted from them (not recorded which). Receptor source: an adult woman who had mild COVID-19 (a few samples of this study predate the infection). Cell type and time point are not known. The CDR3 runs from the conserved cysteine through the conserved F or W. Fields, in order: D gene, V gene, clone size, J gene, CDR3 length, CDR3 DNA, CDR3 protein. D genes are given only for firm matches. The size field is filled for only some rows; it gives once, few, many or a size class.

D: TRBD1; V: TRBV12-3/TRBV12-4; size: few; J: TRBJ1-1; length: 14; DNA: TGTGCCAGCAGCCAACAGGGGGCGAAGACTGAAGCTTTCTTT; CDR3: CASSQQGAKTEAFF
D: TRBD1; V: TRBV7-3; size: .; J: TRBJ2-3; length: 15; DNA: TGTGCCAGCAGCATTATCACAGGGGGCACAGATACGCAGTATTTT; CDR3: CASSIITGGTDTQYF
D: .; V: TRBV29-1; size: few; J: TRBJ2-3; length: 16; DNA: TGCAGCGTACGAGAGTCAGGGGCTTATCTCGGAGATACGCAGTATTTT; CDR3: CSVRESGAYLGDTQYF
D: TRBD1; V: TRBV3-1; size: many; J: TRBJ2-5; length: 15; DNA: TGTGCCAGCAGCCGGAGACAGGGGGCAAGAGAGACCCAGTACTTC; CDR3: CASSRRQGARETQYF
D: .; V: TRBV7-9; size: .; J: TRBJ1-2; length: 8; DNA: TGTGCCAGCAGCGAAGAAACCTTC; CDR3: CASSEETF
D: TRBD1; V: TRBV5-1; size: .; J: TRBJ1-6; length: 16; DNA: TGCGCCAGCAGCTTGGAGGTTACAGGGGAGAATTCACCCCTCCACTTT; CDR3: CASSLEVTGENSPLHF
D: .; V: TRBV27; size: .; J: TRBJ2-7; length: 14; DNA: TGTGCCAGCAGTTTAACGCGGGGTTCCTACGAGCAGTACTTC; CDR3: CASSLTRGSYEQYF
D: TRBD1; V: TRBV30; size: .; J: TRBJ1-1; length: 11; DNA: TGTGCCTGGAGGAGGGACAGTGGAGCTTTCTTT; CDR3: CAWRRDSGAFF
D: .; V: TRBV25-1; size: .; J: TRBJ2-5; length: 17; DNA: TGTGCCAGCAGTGAATGGGTTAGCCCCCGGTACCAAGAGACCCAGTACTTC; CDR3: CASSEWVSPRYQETQYF
D: .; V: TRBV24-1; size: few; J: TRBJ1-1; length: 13; DNA: TGTGCCACCAAGGCAGGGACAAACGCTGAAGCTTTCTTT; CDR3: CATKAGTNAEAFF
D: .; V: TRBV4-3; size: few; J: TRBJ1-2; length: 16; DNA: TGCGCCAGCAGCCAAGATAGTAACCCGAACGACTATGGCTACACCTTC; CDR3: CASSQDSNPNDYGYTF
D: .; V: TRBV11-2; size: many; J: TRBJ2-7; length: 14; DNA: TGTGCCAGCAGCTTACGGGGGAGGTCCTACGAGCAGTACTTC; CDR3: CASSLRGRSYEQYF
D: .; V: TRBV20-1; size: few; J: TRBJ2-3; length: 14; DNA: TGCAGTGCCTGGGGCAGGGCCAGCACAGATACGCAGTATTTT; CDR3: CSAWGRASTDTQYF
D: TRBD1; V: TRBV5-1; size: .; J: TRBJ2-1; length: 15; DNA: TGCGCCAGCAGCTTGTATCAGGGGGCAAGGAATGAGCAGTTCTTC; CDR3: CASSLYQGARNEQFF
D: TRBD1; V: TRBV6-5; size: once; J: TRBJ2-7; length: 16; DNA: TGTGCCAGCAGTGCTCCACCCGGGACAGGGAGCTACGAGCAGTACTTC; CDR3: CASSAPPGTGSYEQYF
D: TRBD2; V: TRBV18; size: many; J: TRBJ2-7; length: 15; DNA: TGTGCCAGCTCAGCCGGGACTAGCGGGAACTACGAGCAGTACTTC; CDR3: CASSAGTSGNYEQYF
D: TRBD1; V: TRBV5-1; size: .; J: TRBJ1-4; length: 14; DNA: TGCGCCAGCAGCTTGGACAGGGGAGGGGAAAAACTGTTTTTT; CDR3: CASSLDRGGEKLFF
D: .; V: TRBV27; size: few; J: TRBJ2-3; length: 13; DNA: TGTGCCAGCAGTTTATGGTTCACAGATACGCAGTATTTT; CDR3: CASSLWFTDTQYF
D: .; V: TRBV27; size: .; J: TRBJ2-7; length: 13; DNA: TGTGCCAGCTACGGCAGCCACTCCTACGAGCAGTACTTC; CDR3: CASYGSHSYEQYF
D: .; V: TRBV5-1; size: few; J: TRBJ2-7; length: 14; DNA: TGCGCCAGCAGCTTGGAACAGGGAAGGAACGAGCAGTACTTC; CDR3: CASSLEQGRNEQYF
D: .; V: TRBV7-2; size: .; J: TRBJ1-3; length: 15; DNA: TGTGCCAGCAGCATACGACGCTCCTCTGGAAACACCATATATTTT; CDR3: CASSIRRSSGNTIYF
D: TRBD1; V: TRBV20-1; size: few; J: TRBJ2-1; length: 11; DNA: TGCAGAGTGGGACAGGGCAATGAGCAGTTCTTC; CDR3: CRVGQGNEQFF
D: .; V: TRBV7-8; size: .; J: TRBJ1-5; length: 16; DNA: TGTGCCAGCAGCTGGGGACTCCCGGACCGCAATCAGCCCCAGCATTTT; CDR3: CASSWGLPDRNQPQHF
D: .; V: TRBV4-2; size: .; J: TRBJ2-1; length: 14; DNA: TGTGCCAGCAGCCAAGATTATGGCGGGACGGAGCAGTTCTTC; CDR3: CASSQDYGGTEQFF
D: .; V: TRBV6-5; size: .; J: TRBJ2-3; length: 14; DNA: TGTGCCAGCAGTTATGAGCGATGGGCCGATACGCAGTATTTT; CDR3: CASSYERWADTQYF
D: .; V: TRBV5-1; size: many; J: TRBJ1-1; length: 15; DNA: TGCGCCAGCAGCTCCGGGCCGGAAACCTGGGCTGAAGCTTTCTTT; CDR3: CASSSGPETWAEAFF
D: .; V: TRBV20-1; size: few; J: TRBJ2-1; length: 13; DNA: TGCAGTGCCCCCGACCTAGCGCGGGGAAGGCAGTTCTTC; CDR3: CSAPDLARGRQFF
D: .; V: TRBV7-6; size: .; J: TRBJ2-3; length: 14; DNA: TGTGCCAGCAGCTTAGATACGTTGGGGGATACGCAGTATTTT; CDR3: CASSLDTLGDTQYF
D: TRBD2; V: TRBV5-1; size: .; J: TRBJ2-7; length: 18; DNA: TGCGCCAGCAGCGGGCCGGTCCTAGCGGATACCAGCTCCTACGAGCAGTACTTC; CDR3: CASSGPVLADTSSYEQYF
D: .; V: TRBV4-3; size: .; J: TRBJ1-5; length: 15; DNA: TGCGCCAGCAGCCAGAAACTAGGGGGCAATCAGCCCCAGCATTTT; CDR3: CASSQKLGGNQPQHF
D: .; V: TRBV21-1; size: few; J: TRBJ2-7; length: 14; DNA: TGTGCCAGACAAAGCGGGAGATCCGCTTACGAGCAGTACTTC; CDR3: CARQSGRSAYEQYF
D: .; V: TRBV10-3; size: many; J: TRBJ2-7; length: 16; DNA: TGTGCCATCAGTGCCCCCCTCGGAGGACAGACCTACGAGCAGTACTTC; CDR3: CAISAPLGGQTYEQYF
D: TRBD1; V: TRBV7-2; size: few; J: TRBJ1-1; length: 17; DNA: TGTGCCAGCAGCTTATGGGGGGCAGGGGGATCTAACACTGAAGCTTTCTTT; CDR3: CASSLWGAGGSNTEAFF
D: .; V: TRBV24-1; size: .; J: TRBJ1-2; length: 12; DNA: TGTGCCACCAGTGACCCTGCTGGGGGCTACACCTTC; CDR3: CATSDPAGGYTF
D: TRBD1; V: TRBV4-1; size: .; J: TRBJ2-5; length: 16; DNA: TGCGCCAGCAGCATAAGCGAGACAGGGTGGGGAAAGACCCAGTACTTC; CDR3: CASSISETGWGKTQYF
D: .; V: TRBV7-2; size: few; J: TRBJ1-1; length: 15; DNA: TGTGCCAGCAGCTTAGTAGGCGGGGGGTTTACTGAAGCTTTCTTT; CDR3: CASSLVGGGFTEAFF
D: .; V: TRBV2; size: .; J: TRBJ2-1; length: 13; DNA: TGTGCCAGCAGCCTTAGCAGCTTCAATGAGCAGTTCTTC; CDR3: CASSLSSFNEQFF
D: .; V: TRBV4-1; size: few; J: TRBJ2-5; length: 16; DNA: TGCGCCAGCAGCCAAGTGCTCAAGGGGGTACGAGAGACCCAGTACTTC; CDR3: CASSQVLKGVRETQYF
D: .; V: TRBV25-1; size: few; J: TRBJ1-1; length: 12; DNA: TGTGCCAGCAGTACTACGAACACTGAAGCTTTCTTT; CDR3: CASSTTNTEAFF
D: .; V: TRBV27; size: few; J: TRBJ2-2; length: 15; DNA: TGTGCCAGCAGTTTTCGACAGGATGGTACCGGGGAGCTGTTTTTT; CDR3: CASSFRQDGTGELFF
D: TRBD1; V: TRBV5-1; size: .; J: TRBJ1-1; length: 16; DNA: TGCGCCAGCAGCCTTATAGGGGGACAGGGAAACACTGAAGCTTTCTTT; CDR3: CASSLIGGQGNTEAFF
D: .; V: TRBV27; size: many; J: TRBJ2-1; length: 17; DNA: TGTGCCATCCCAGCCCCCCGTCAGAGGTGCTCCTACAATGAGCAGTTCTTC; CDR3: CAIPAPRQRCSYNEQFF
D: .; V: TRBV20-1; size: .; J: TRBJ1-5; length: 16; DNA: TGCAGTGCTAGAGACCCATCAGGGGTCCACAATCAGCCCCAGCATTTT; CDR3: CSARDPSGVHNQPQHF
D: TRBD1; V: TRBV3-1; size: .; J: TRBJ1-2; length: 15; DNA: TGTGCCAGCAGCCAAGGAGACAGGGGCGCCGGGGGCTACACCTTC; CDR3: CASSQGDRGAGGYTF
D: .; V: TRBV25-1; size: .; J: TRBJ1-6; length: 15; DNA: TGTGCCAGCAGTGATCCCCAAGGGGCTAATTCACCCCTCCACTTT; CDR3: CASSDPQGANSPLHF
D: TRBD1; V: TRBV29-1; size: .; J: TRBJ2-7; length: 13; DNA: TGCAGCGTTTTAGGGACAGGCTCCTACGAGCAGTACTTC; CDR3: CSVLGTGSYEQYF
D: TRBD2; V: TRBV27; size: .; J: TRBJ2-1; length: 17; DNA: TGTGCCAGCAGTTTATCTAGCGGGAGTCTTGCGGGCAATGAGCAGTTCTTC; CDR3: CASSLSSGSLAGNEQFF
D: TRBD1; V: TRBV20-1; size: many; J: TRBJ1-1; length: 15; DNA: TGCAGTGCTAGAGAGCACAGGGGGAGGAACACTGAAGCTTTCTTT; CDR3: CSAREHRGRNTEAFF
D: .; V: TRBV6-1; size: few; J: TRBJ1-5; length: 13; DNA: TGTGCCAGCAGTGGGCTACAGGGTCCGTCCCAGCATTTT; CDR3: CASSGLQGPSQHF
D: TRBD1; V: TRBV6-5; size: few; J: TRBJ1-2; length: 14; DNA: TGTGCCAGCAGTTACTCGCGGACAGGGGTTGGCTACACCTTC; CDR3: CASSYSRTGVGYTF
D: .; V: TRBV15; size: few; J: TRBJ2-7; length: 16; DNA: TGTGCCACCAGCAGCGTCAGGATCTCCTTCTCCTACGAGCAGTACTTC; CDR3: CATSSVRISFSYEQYF
D: TRBD1; V: TRBV3-1; size: .; J: TRBJ1-1; length: 15; DNA: TGTGCCAGCAGCCAAGACATCACAGGGGGATCTGAAGCTTTCTTT; CDR3: CASSQDITGGSEAFF
D: .; V: TRBV7-9; size: .; J: TRBJ1-6; length: 14; DNA: TGTGCCAGCACCCAGAGGGGACGGAATTCACCCCTCCACTTT; CDR3: CASTQRGRNSPLHF